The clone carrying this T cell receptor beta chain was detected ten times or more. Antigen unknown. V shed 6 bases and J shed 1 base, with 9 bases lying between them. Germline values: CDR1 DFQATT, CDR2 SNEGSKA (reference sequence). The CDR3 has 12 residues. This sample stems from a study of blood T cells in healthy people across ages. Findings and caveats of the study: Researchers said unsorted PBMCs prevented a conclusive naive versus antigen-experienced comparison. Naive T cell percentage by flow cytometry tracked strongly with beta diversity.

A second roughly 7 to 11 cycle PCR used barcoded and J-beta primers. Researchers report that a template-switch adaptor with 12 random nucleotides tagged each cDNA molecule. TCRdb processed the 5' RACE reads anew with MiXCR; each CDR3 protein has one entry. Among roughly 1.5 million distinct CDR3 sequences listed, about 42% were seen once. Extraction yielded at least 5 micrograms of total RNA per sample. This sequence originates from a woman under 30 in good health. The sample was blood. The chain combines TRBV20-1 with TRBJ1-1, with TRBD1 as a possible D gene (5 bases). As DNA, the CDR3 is TGCAGTGCCGGAAGGGGGAACACTGAAGCTTTCTTT. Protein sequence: CSAGRGNTEAFF.